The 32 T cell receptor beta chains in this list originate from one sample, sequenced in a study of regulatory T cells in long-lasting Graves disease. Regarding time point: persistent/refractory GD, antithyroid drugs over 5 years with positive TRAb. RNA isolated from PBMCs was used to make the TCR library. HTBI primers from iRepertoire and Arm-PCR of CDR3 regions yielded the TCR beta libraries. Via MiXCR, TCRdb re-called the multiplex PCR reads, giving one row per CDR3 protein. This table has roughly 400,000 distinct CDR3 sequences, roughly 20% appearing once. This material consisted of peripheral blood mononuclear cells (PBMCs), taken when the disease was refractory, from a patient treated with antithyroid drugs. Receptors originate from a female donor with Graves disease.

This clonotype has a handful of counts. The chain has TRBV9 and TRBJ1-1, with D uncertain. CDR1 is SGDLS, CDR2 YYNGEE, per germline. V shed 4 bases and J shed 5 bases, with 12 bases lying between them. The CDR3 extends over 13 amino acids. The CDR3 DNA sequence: TGTGCCAGCAGCCTACTTGGTGAGACTGAAGCTTTCTTT. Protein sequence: CASSLLGETEAFF.

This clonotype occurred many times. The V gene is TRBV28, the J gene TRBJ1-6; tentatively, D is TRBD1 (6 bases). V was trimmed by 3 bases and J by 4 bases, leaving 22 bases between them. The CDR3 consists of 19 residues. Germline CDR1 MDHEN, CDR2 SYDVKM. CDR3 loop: CASSLSPGRTAIYNSPLHF. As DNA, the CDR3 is TGTGCCAGCAGTTTGAGCCCCGGGAGGACAGCCATTTATAATTCACCCCTCCACTTT.

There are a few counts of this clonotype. The CDR3 sequence: CASSLRPATSTDTQYF. The CDR3, as DNA: TGTGCCAGCAGCTTAAGGCCAGCGACTAGCACAGATACGCAGTATTTT. V and J are TRBV7-8 and TRBJ2-3; D not certain. Germline V gene sequence: CDR1 SGHVS, CDR2 FQNEAQ. V lost 2 bases and J lost 0, with 12 bases in between. The CDR3 has 16 residues.

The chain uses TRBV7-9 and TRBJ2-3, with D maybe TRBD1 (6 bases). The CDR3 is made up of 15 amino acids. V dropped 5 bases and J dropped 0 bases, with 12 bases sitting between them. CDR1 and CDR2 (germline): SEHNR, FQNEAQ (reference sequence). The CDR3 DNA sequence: TGTGCCAGCAGCCCAGGGGCGGTTAGCACAGATACGCAGTATTTT. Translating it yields CASSPGAVSTDTQYF.

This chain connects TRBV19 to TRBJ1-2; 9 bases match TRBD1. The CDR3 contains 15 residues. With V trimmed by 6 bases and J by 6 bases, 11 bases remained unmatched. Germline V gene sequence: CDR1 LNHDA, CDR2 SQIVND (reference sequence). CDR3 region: CASSPDRGLTDGYTF. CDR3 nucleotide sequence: TGTGCCAGTAGCCCGGACAGGGGTTTGACTGATGGCTACACCTTC.

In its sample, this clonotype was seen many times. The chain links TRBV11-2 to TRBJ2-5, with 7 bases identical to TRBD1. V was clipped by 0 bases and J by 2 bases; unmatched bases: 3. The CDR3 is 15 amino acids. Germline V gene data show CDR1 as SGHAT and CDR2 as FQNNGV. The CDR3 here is CASSLEGQNQETQYF. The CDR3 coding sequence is TGTGCCAGCAGCTTAGAGGGACAGAATCAAGAGACCCAGTACTTC. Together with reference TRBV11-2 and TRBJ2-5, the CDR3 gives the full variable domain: EAGVAQSPRYKIIEKRQSVAFWCNPISGHATLYWYQQILGQGPKLLIQFQNNGVVDDSQLPKDRFSAERLKGVDSTLKIQPAKLEDSAVYLCASSLEGQNQETQYFGPGTRLLVL.

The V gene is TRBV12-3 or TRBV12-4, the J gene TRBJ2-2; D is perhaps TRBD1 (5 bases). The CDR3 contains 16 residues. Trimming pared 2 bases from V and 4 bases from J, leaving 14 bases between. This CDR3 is CASSLLRWGITGELFF. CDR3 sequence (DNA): TGTGCCAGCAGTTTATTGCGGTGGGGCATCACCGGGGAGCTGTTTTTT.

Here the CDR3 reads CASSAEDGNYGYTF. In DNA, the CDR3 is TGCGCCAGCAGCGCTGAGGACGGGAACTATGGCTACACCTTC. The rearrangement uses TRBV5-1 and TRBJ1-2; D not certain. Germline V CDR1 and CDR2: SGHRS, YFSETQ. V lost 4 bases, J lost 2 bases, and 12 bases lay in between. The CDR3 sequence is 14 residues long.

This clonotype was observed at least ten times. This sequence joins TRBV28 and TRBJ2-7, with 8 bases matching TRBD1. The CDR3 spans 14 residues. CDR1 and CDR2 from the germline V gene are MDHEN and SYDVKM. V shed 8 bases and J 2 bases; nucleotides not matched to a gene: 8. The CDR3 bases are TGTGCCAGCGCAAGTCCGGACAGGGCCTACGAGCAGTACTTC. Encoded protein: CASASPDRAYEQYF.

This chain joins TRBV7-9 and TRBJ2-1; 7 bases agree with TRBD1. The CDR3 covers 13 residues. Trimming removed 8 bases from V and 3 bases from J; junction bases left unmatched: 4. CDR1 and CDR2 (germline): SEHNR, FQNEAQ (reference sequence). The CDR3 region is CASVDRVYNEQFF. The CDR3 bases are TGTGCCAGCGTAGACAGGGTCTACAATGAGCAGTTCTTC.

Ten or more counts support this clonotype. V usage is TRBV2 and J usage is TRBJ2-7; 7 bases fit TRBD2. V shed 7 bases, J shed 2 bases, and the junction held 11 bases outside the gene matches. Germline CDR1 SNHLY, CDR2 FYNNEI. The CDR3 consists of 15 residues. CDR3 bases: TGTGCCAGCACTGTCGAGGGCGGGAGTACCTACGAGCAGTACTTC. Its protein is CASTVEGGSTYEQYF.

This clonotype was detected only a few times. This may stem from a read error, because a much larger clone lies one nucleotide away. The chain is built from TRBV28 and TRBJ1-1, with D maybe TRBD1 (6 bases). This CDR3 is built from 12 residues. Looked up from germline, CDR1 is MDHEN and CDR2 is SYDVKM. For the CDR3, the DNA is TGTGCCAGCATCCGGGGGGACACTGGAGCTTTCTTT. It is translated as CASIRGDTGAFF. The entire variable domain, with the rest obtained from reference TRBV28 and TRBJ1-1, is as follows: DVKVTQSSRYLVKRTGEKVFLECVQDMDHENMFWYRQDPGLGLRLIYFSYDVKMKEKGDIPEGYSVSREKKERFSLILESASTNQTSMYLCASIRGDTGAFFGQGTRLTVV.

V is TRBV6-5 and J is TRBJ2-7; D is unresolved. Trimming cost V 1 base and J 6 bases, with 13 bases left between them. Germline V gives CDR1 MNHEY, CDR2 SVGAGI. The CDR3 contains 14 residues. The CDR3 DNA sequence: TGTGCCAGCAGTTACTTTGGGTCAGCATTCGAGCAGTACTTC. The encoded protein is CASSYFGSAFEQYF.

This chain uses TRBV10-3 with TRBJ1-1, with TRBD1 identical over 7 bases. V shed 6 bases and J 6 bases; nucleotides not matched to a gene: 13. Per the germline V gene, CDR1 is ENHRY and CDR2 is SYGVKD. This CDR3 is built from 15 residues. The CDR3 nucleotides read TGTGCCATCAGGGGGGGGGGACAGACCTCATCTGAAGCTTTCTTT. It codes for CAIRGGGQTSSEAFF.

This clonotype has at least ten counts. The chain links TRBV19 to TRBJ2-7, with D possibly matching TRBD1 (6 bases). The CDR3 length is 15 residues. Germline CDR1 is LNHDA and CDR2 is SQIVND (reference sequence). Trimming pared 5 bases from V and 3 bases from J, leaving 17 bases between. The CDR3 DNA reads TGTGCCAGTAGTCCTAGGGGGTTGGTGGACTACGAGCAGTACTTC. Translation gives CASSPRGLVDYEQYF.

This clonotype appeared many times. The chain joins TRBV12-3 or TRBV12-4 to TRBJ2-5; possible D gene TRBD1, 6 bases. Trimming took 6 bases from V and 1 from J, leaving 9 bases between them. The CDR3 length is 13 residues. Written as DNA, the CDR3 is TGTGCCAGCAGGTGGACAGTCCAAGAGACCCAGTACTTC. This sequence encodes CASRWTVQETQYF.

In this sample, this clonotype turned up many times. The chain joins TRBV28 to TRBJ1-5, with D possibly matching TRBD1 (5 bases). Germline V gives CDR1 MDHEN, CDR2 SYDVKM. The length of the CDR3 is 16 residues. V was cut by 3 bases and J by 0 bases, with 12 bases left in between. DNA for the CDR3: TGTGCCAGCAGTTTCATGGGGCCTTATAGCAATCAGCCCCAGCATTTT. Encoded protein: CASSFMGPYSNQPQHF.

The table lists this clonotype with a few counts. In nucleotides, the CDR3 is TGTGCCAGCAGCTTAGTCCCAGACAGGTCCTACGAGCAGTACTTC. It translates to CASSLVPDRSYEQYF. This chain connects TRBV7-2 to TRBJ2-7; D is possibly TRBD1 (6 bases). V was clipped by 1 base and J by 1 base, with 11 bases between them. Germline CDR1 SGHTA, CDR2 FQGNSA. This CDR3 has 15 amino acids.

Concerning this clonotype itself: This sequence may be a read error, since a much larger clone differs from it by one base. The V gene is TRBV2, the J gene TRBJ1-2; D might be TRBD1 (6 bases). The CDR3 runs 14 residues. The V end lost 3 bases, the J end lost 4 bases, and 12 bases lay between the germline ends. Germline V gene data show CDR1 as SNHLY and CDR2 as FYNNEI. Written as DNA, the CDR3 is TGTGCCAGCAGTGATATACAGGGAACCTATGGCTACACCTTC. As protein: CASSDIQGTYGYTF.

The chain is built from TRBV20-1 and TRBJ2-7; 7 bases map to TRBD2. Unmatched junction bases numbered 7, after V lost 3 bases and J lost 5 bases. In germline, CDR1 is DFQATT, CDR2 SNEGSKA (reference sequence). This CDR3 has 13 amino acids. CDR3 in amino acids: CSASAGVPDEQYF. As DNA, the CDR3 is TGCAGTGCTAGCGCGGGAGTCCCGGACGAGCAGTACTTC.

In nucleotides, the CDR3 is TGTGCCAGCAGTGCCCCCGCTAGCTCCCAGAGCTCCTACAATGAGCAGTTCTTC. It yields the protein CASSAPASSQSSYNEQFF. The chain joins TRBV25-1 to TRBJ2-1; maybe TRBD2 (5 bases). The V end was cut by 4 bases, the J end by 0 bases, with 19 bases between. Germline V CDR1 and CDR2: MGHDK, SYGVNS. The CDR3 length is 18 residues.

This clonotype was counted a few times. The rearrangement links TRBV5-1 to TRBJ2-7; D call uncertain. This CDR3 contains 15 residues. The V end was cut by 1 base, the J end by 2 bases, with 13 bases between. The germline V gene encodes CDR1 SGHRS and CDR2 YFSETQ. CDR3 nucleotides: TGCGCCAGCAGCTTGCTGGGCACGGAAACCTACGAGCAGTACTTC. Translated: CASSLLGTETYEQYF. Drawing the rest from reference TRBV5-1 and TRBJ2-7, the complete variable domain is KAGVTQTPRYLIKTRGQQVTLSCSPISGHRSVSWYQQTPGQGLQFLFEYFSETQRNKGNFPGRFSGRQFSNSRSEMNVSTLELGDSALYLCASSLLGTETYEQYFGPGTRLTVT.

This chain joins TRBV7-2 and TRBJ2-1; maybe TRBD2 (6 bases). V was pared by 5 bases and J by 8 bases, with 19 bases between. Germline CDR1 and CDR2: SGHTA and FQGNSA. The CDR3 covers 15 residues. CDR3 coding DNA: TGTGCCAGCAGCGAGCCGGGACTCCCTAGTTATGAGCAGTTCTTC. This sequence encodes CASSEPGLPSYEQFF. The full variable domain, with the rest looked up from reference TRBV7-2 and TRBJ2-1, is GAGVSQSPSNKVTEKGKDVELRCDPISGHTALYWYRQSLGQGLEFLIYFQGNSAPDKSGLPSDRFSAERTGGSVSTLTIQRTQQEDSAVYLCASSEPGLPSYEQFFGPGTRLTVL.

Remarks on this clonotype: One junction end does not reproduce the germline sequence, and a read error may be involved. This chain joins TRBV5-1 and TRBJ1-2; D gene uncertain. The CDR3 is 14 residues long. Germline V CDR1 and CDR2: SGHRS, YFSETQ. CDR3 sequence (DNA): TGCGCCAGCAGCCCGGGTTTGAAGGGCAATGGCCACACCTTC. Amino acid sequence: CASSPGLKGNGHTF.

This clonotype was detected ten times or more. For the CDR3, the DNA is TGTGCCAGCAGCTTAGATCGTTTTAGGGGGTCAGTCGAGCAGTACTTC. It translates to CASSLDRFRGSVEQYF. The chain carries TRBV11-2 and TRBJ2-7; D might be TRBD1 (6 bases). Germline V gene data show CDR1 as SGHAT and CDR2 as FQNNGV. The CDR3 consists of 16 residues. V shed 0 bases and J shed 6 bases, with 18 bases lying between them.

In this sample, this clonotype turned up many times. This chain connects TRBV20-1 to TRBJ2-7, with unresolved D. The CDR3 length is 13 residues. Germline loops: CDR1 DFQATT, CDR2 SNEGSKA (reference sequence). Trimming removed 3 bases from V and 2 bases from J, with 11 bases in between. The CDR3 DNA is TGCAGTGCTAGCCCCTGGCAGGCCTACGAGCAGTACTTC. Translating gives CSASPWQAYEQYF.

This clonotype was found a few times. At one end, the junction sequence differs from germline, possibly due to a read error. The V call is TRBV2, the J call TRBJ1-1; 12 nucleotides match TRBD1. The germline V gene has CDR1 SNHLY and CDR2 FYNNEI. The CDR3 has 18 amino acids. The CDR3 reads CVSSEAGGTGGLDTEAFF. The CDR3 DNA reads TGTGTCAGCAGTGAAGCGGGTGGGACAGGGGGCTTGGACACTGAAGCTTTCTTT.

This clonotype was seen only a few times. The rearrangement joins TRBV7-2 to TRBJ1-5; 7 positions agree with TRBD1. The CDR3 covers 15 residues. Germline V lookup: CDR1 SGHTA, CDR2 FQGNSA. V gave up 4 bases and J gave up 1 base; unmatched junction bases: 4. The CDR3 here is CASSWAQGSNQPQHF. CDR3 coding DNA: TGTGCCAGCAGCTGGGCACAGGGGAGCAATCAGCCCCAGCATTTT.

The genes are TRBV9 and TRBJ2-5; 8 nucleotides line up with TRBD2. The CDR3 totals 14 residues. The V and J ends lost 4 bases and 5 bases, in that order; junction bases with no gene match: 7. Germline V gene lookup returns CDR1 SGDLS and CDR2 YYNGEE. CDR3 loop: CASSFSGSPETQYF. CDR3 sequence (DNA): TGTGCCAGCAGCTTCAGCGGGAGTCCCGAGACCCAGTACTTC.

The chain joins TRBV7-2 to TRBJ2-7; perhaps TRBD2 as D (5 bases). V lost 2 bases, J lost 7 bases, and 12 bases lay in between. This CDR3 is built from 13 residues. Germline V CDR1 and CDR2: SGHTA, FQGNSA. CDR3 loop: CASSLSFGGEQYF. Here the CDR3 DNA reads TGTGCCAGCAGCTTATCTTTCGGCGGGGAGCAGTACTTC.

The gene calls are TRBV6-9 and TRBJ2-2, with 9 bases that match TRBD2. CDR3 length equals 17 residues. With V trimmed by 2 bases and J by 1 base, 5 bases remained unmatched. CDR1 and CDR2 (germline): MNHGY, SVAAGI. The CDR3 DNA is TGTGCCAGCAGTTATATAGCGGGAGCAAGGAACACCGGGGAGCTGTTTTTT. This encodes CASSYIAGARNTGELFF.

CDR3 in DNA: TGTGCCAGCAGCGCAGGGACAGGGGGAGACGAGCAGTACTTC. Protein: CASSAGTGGDEQYF. The V and J genes are TRBV7-6 and TRBJ2-7; 11 bases map to TRBD1. Germline V gene lookup returns CDR1 SGHVS and CDR2 FNYEAQ. Losses at the gene ends were 5 bases for V and 5 bases for J; bases not matched to a gene: 5. The CDR3 spans 14 residues.